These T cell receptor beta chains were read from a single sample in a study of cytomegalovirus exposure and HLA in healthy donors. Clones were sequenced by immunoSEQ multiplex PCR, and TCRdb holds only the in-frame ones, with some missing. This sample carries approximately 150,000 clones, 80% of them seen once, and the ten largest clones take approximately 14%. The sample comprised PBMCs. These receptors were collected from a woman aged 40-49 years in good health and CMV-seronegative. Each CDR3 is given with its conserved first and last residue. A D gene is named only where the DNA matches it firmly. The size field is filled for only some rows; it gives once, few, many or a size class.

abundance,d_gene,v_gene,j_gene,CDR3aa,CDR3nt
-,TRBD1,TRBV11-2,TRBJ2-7,CASRLGGRGNYEQYF,TGTGCCAGCAGGCTAGGGGGCAGAGGGAACTACGAGCAGTACTTC
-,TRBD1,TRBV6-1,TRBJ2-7,CASSEGPGGPYEQYF,TGTGCCAGCAGTGAAGGGCCAGGGGGCCCCTACGAGCAGTACTTC
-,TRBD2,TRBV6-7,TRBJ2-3,CASSYSHRTSGGAEDTQYF,TGTGCCAGCAGTTACTCGCACCGGACTAGCGGGGGGGCGGAGGATACGCAGTATTTT
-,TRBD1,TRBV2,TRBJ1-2,CASSGTGLVGYTF,TGTGCCAGCAGTGGGACAGGGTTGGTTGGCTACACCTTC
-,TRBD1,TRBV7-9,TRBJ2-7,CASMGTGGSYEQYF,TGTGCCAGCATGGGGACAGGGGGGTCCTACGAGCAGTACTTC
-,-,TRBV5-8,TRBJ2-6,CASTRVAGANGLTF,TGTGCCAGCACCCGGGTAGCTGGGGCCAACGGCCTGACTTTC
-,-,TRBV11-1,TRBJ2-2,CASRPDGAGELFF,TGTGCCAGCAGACCCGACGGGGCCGGGGAGCTGTTTTTT
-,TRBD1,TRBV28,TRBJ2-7,CASSWTGGDYEQYF,TGTGCCAGCAGTTGGACAGGGGGAGACTACGAGCAGTACTTC
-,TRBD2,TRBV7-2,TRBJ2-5,CASSFIAGLETQYF,TGTGCCAGCAGCTTCATAGCGGGACTAGAGACCCAGTACTTC
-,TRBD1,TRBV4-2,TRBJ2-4,CASSQGYSRQGTKNIQYF,TGTGCCAGCAGCCAAGGGTACTCGAGACAGGGGACCAAAAACATTCAGTACTTC
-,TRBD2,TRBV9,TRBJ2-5,CASSVGAGGLETQYF,TGTGCCAGCAGCGTTGGGGCGGGGGGGCTGGAGACCCAGTACTTC
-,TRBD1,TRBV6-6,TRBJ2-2,CASSTRGRNTGELFF,TGTGCCAGCAGTACCAGGGGGCGCAACACCGGGGAGCTGTTTTTT
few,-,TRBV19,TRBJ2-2,CASRQGTGELFF,TGTGCCAGTAGGCAGGGCACCGGGGAGCTGTTTTTT
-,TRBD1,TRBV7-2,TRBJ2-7,CASSQRQGYEQYF,TGTGCCAGCAGCCAGAGACAGGGGTACGAGCAGTACTTC
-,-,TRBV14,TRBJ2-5,CASSQVSQETQYF,TGTGCCAGCAGCCAAGTCAGCCAAGAGACCCAGTACTTC
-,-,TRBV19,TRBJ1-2,CASSIAATDSYGYTF,TGTGCCAGTAGTATAGCCGCCACAGACAGCTATGGCTACACCTTC
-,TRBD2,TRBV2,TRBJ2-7,CASSEGRELNEQYF,TGTGCCAGCAGTGAAGGGCGGGAGCTCAACGAGCAGTACTTC
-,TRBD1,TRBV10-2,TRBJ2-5,CASRDRGLETQYF,TGCGCCAGCAGGGACAGGGGCTTGGAGACCCAGTACTTC
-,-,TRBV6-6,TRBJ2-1,CASSRLANEQFF,TGTGCCAGCAGCCGACTGGCCAATGAGCAGTTCTTC
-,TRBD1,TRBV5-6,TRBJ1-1,CASSYYRGSEAFF,TGTGCCAGCAGCTATTACAGGGGTTCTGAAGCTTTCTTT
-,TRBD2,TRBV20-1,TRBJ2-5,CSANRGGLGYF,TGCAGTGCTAACCGCGGGGGACTAGGATACTTC
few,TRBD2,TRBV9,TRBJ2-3,CASSVLDGRASDTQYF,TGTGCCAGCAGCGTTCTTGACGGGAGGGCTTCAGATACGCAGTATTTT
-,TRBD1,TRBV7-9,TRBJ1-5,CASSLGTGVQPQHF,TGTGCCAGCAGCTTAGGGACAGGGGTTCAGCCCCAGCATTTT
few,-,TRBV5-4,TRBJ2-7,CASSLEARTYEQYF,TGTGCCAGCAGCTTGGAGGCCAGGACCTACGAGCAGTACTTC
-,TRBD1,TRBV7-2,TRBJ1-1,CASSPRSAGGTEAFF,TGTGCCAGCTCCCCTAGGTCGGCAGGGGGCACTGAAGCTTTCTTT
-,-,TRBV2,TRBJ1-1,CASSEQGSSTEAFF,TGTGCCAGCAGTGAGCAGGGTAGTAGCACTGAAGCTTTCTTT
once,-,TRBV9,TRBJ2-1,CASSVVANEQFF,TGTGCCAGCAGCGTAGTAGCCAATGAGCAGTTCTTC
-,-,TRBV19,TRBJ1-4,CASSIRLTGNNEKLFF,TGTGCCAGTAGTATACGACTGACTGGAAATAATGAAAAACTGTTTTTT
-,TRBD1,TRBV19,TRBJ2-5,CATQTTGRETQYF,TGTGCCACCCAGACGACAGGGAGAGAGACCCAGTACTTC
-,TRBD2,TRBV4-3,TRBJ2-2,CASSLREGPNTGELFF,TGCGCCAGCAGCCTAAGGGAGGGACCGAACACCGGGGAGCTGTTTTTT
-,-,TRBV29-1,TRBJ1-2,CSVEGGGGAQPNYGYTF,TGCAGCGTTGAAGGGGGAGGGGGGGCACAGCCAAACTATGGCTACACCTTC
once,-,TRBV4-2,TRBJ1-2,CASSQSNYGYTF,TGTGCCAGCAGCCAATCCAATTATGGCTACACCTTC
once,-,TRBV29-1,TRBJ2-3,CSVEDRGSNQDTQYF,TGCAGCGTTGAAGATCGTGGGAGCAATCAAGATACGCAGTATTTT
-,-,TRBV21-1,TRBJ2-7,CASSKEWGPLHYEQYF,TGTGCCAGCAGCAAAGAATGGGGGCCCCTGCACTACGAGCAGTACTTC
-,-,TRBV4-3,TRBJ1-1,CASSPNYPRGGTEAFF,TGCGCCAGCAGCCCGAATTATCCGAGGGGGGGCACTGAAGCTTTCTTT
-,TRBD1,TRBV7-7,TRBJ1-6,CANAGTGGNSPLHF,TGTGCCAATGCAGGGACAGGGGGAAATTCACCCCTCCACTTT
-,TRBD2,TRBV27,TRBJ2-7,CASSSPASGRGEQYF,TGTGCCAGCAGTTCCCCCGCTAGCGGGAGAGGCGAGCAGTACTTC
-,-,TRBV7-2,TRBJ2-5,CASSLSVNYVETQYF,TGTGCCAGCAGCTTATCAGTTAATTACGTAGAGACCCAGTACTTC
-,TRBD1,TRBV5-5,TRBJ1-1,CASSLGDRGTEAFF,TGTGCCAGCAGCTTGGGGGACAGGGGTACTGAAGCTTTCTTT
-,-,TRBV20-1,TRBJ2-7,CSRRTRYEQYF,TGCAGCAGACGGACTCGCTACGAGCAGTACTTC
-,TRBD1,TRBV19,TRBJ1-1,CASSARDREGTEAFF,TGTGCCAGTAGTGCACGGGACAGGGAAGGCACTGAAGCTTTCTTT
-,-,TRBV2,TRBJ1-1,CASSDGLGNTEAFF,TGTGCCAGCAGTGATGGGCTGGGGAACACTGAAGCTTTCTTT